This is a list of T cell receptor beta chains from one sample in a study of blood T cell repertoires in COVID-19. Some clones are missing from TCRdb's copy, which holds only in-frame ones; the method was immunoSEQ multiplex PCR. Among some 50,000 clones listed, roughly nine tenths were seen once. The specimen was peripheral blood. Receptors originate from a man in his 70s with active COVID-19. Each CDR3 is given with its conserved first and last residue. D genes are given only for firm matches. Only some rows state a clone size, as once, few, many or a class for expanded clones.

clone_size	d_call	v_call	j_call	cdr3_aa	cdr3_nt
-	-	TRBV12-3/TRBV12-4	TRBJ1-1	CASSFAGNTEAFF	TGTGCCAGCAGTTTCGCGGGGAACACTGAAGCTTTCTTT
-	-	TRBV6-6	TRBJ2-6	CASSHSTGLQANVLTF	TGTGCCAGCAGCCATTCTACAGGGTTACAGGCCAACGTCCTGACTTTC
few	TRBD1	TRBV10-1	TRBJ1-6	CATEGGPGQGTSSYNSPLHF	TGCGCCACCGAGGGAGGACCGGGACAGGGGACAAGCTCCTATAATTCACCCCTCCACTTT
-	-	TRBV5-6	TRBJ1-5	CASSLNPDQPQHF	TGTGCCAGCAGCTTGAATCCGGATCAGCCCCAGCATTTT
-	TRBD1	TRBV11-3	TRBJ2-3	CASSLTGDGTDTQYF	TGTGCCAGCAGCTTGACAGGGGATGGTACAGATACGCAGTATTTT
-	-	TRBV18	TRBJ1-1	CASSKTQGNTEAFF	TGTGCCAGCTCTAAAACACAGGGGAACACTGAAGCTTTCTTT
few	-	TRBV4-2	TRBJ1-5	CASSQENRDQPQHF	TGTGCCAGCAGCCAGGAAAACAGGGATCAGCCCCAGCATTTT
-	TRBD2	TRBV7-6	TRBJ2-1	CASSSRLAGSSYNEQFF	TGTGCCAGCAGCTCGCGCCTAGCGGGGAGCTCCTACAATGAGCAGTTCTTC
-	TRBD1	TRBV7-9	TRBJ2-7	CASSRRDRDSYEQYF	TGTGCCAGCAGCCGCCGGGACAGGGACTCCTACGAGCAGTACTTC
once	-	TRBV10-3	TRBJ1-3	CAISERDTGNTIYF	TGTGCCATCAGTGAACGGGACACTGGAAACACCATATATTTT
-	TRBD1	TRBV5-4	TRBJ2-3	CASSQGETSTDTQYF	TGTGCCAGCAGTCAGGGGGAGACGAGCACAGATACGCAGTATTTT
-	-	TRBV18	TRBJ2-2	CASSGSSIFPERGGELFF	TGTGCCAGCTCCGGTTCATCGATTTTCCCCGAACGTGGCGGGGAGCTGTTTTTT
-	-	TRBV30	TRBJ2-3	CAWSAYPGSGDTQYF	TGTGCCTGGAGCGCCTACCCGGGGTCGGGAGATACGCAGTATTTT
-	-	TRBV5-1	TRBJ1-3	CASGDPSGGNTIYF	TGCGCCAGCGGCGATCCCTCAGGTGGAAACACCATATATTTT
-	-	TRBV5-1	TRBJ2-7	CASSLAGQVTYEQYF	TGCGCCAGCAGCCTAGCGGGACAGGTCACCTACGAGCAGTACTTC
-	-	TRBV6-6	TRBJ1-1	CASSYVQGFGNTEAFF	TGTGCCAGCAGTTACGTACAGGGTTTCGGGAACACTGAAGCTTTCTTT
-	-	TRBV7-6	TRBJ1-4	CASSLAVTPRGEKLFF	TGTGCCAGCAGCTTAGCGGTGACTCCCCGGGGAGAAAAACTGTTTTTT
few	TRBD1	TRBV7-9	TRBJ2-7	CASSSPRQGADEQYF	TGTGCCAGCAGCTCCCCTAGGCAGGGGGCGGACGAGCAGTACTTC
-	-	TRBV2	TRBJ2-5	CASRPRQFQETQYF	TGTGCCAGCAGACCACGACAGTTTCAAGAGACCCAGTACTTC
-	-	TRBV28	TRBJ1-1	CASSQYVPQGNTEAFF	TGTGCCAGCAGTCAATATGTACCACAGGGGAACACTGAAGCTTTCTTT
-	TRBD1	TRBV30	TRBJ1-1	CAWSFQQGATEAFF	TGTGCCTGGAGTTTCCAACAGGGGGCCACTGAAGCTTTCTTT
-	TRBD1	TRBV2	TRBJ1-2	CASRGQGGGGYTF	TGTGCCAGCAGGGGACAGGGGGGCGGAGGCTACACCTTC
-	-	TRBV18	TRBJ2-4	CASSPPGLAKNIQYF	TGTGCCAGCTCACCACCCGGGTTAGCCAAAAACATTCAGTACTTC
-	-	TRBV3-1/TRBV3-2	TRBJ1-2	CASSQDGPSGYTF	TGTGCCAGCAGCCAAGATGGTCCGAGCGGCTACACCTTC
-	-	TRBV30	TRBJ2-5	CAWSVPYKETQYF	TGTGCCTGGAGTGTCCCATACAAAGAGACCCAGTACTTC
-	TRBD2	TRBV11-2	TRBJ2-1	CASSLDPGLAGGRRDNEQFF	TGTGCCAGCAGCTTAGACCCGGGCCTAGCGGGGGGGCGACGGGACAATGAGCAGTTCTTC
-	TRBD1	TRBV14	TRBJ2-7	CASSRDSYYEQYF	TGTGCCAGCAGTCGGGACAGCTACTACGAGCAGTACTTC
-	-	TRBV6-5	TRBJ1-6	CASSLARDSPLHF	TGTGCCAGCAGTCTTGCACGAGATTCACCCCTCCACTTT
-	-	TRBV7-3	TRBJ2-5	CASSLTSGGRETQYF	TGTGCCAGCAGCTTAACGTCGGGGGGCAGGGAGACCCAGTACTTC
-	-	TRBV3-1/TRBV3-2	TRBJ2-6	CASSQRGSGANVLTF	TGTGCCAGCAGCCAACGGGGCTCTGGGGCCAACGTCCTGACTTTC
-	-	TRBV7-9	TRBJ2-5	CASSPRVVRSGTQYF	TGTGCCAGCAGCCCCAGGGTAGTCCGGAGTGGGACCCAGTACTTC
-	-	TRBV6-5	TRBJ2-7	CASSYSAEASYEQYF	TGTGCCAGCAGTTACTCGGCGGAGGCCTCCTACGAGCAGTACTTC
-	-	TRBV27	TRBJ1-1	CASSWGENTEAFF	TGTGCCAGCAGTTGGGGAGAGAACACTGAAGCTTTCTTT
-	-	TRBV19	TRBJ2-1	CASSRDSSNNEQFF	TGTGCCAGTAGCCGGGACTCAAGCAACAATGAGCAGTTCTTC
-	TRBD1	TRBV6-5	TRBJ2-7	CASRGQAASYEQYF	TGTGCCAGCAGGGGACAGGCGGCGTCCTACGAGCAGTACTTC
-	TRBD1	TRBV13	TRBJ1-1	CASSPLTDRLEAFF	TGTGCCAGCAGCCCTTTAACGGACAGGCTTGAAGCTTTCTTT
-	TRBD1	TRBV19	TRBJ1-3	CASSTSTGVGNTIYF	TGTGCCAGTAGTACCTCGACAGGGGTTGGAAACACCATATATTTT
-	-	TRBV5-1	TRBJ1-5	CASSLTGSSNQPQHF	TGCGCCAGCAGCTTGACAGGGAGTAGCAATCAGCCCCAGCATTTT
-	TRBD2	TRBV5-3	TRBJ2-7	CARSLVAGGHEQYF	TGTGCCAGAAGCTTGGTAGCGGGGGGCCACGAGCAGTACTTC
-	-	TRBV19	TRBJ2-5	CASSIGQGIVEETQYF	TGTGCCAGTAGTATAGGTCAGGGGATTGTAGAAGAGACCCAGTACTTC
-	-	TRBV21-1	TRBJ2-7	CASSRGTGSSYEQYF	TGTGCCAGCAGCAGAGGGACAGGAAGCTCCTACGAGCAGTACTTC
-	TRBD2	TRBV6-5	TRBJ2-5	CASRRIAGGETQYF	TGTGCCAGCAGAAGGATAGCGGGGGGCGAGACCCAGTACTTC
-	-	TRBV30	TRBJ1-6	CAWSRPRTEVNSPLHF	TGTGCCTGGAGTCGACCTAGGACAGAAGTTAATTCACCCCTCCACTTT
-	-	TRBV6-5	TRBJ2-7	CASTVTVGYEQYF	TGTGCCAGCACGGTGACAGTGGGCTACGAGCAGTACTTC
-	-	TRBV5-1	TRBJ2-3	CASSLEGEDTQYF	TGCGCCAGCAGCTTGGAAGGGGAAGATACGCAGTATTTT
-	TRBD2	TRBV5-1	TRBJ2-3	CASSSSGGAADTQYF	TGCGCCAGCAGCAGTAGCGGGGGGGCCGCAGATACGCAGTATTTT
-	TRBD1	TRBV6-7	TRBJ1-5	CASPPGTGGLQPQHF	TGTGCCAGCCCCCCGGGGACAGGGGGCCTTCAGCCCCAGCATTTT
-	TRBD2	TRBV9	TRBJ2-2	CASSVGGGPYTGELFF	TGTGCCAGCAGCGTAGGCGGGGGGCCCTACACCGGGGAGCTGTTTTTT
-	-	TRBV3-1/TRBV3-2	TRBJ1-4	CASSLPGGGKLFF	TGTGCCAGCAGCCTACCGGGGGGGGGAAAACTGTTTTTT
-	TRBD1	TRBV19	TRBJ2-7	CASSPTGQGFSYEQYF	TGTGCCAGTAGCCCAACGGGACAGGGTTTCTCCTACGAGCAGTACTTC
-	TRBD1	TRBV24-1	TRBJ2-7	CATSPGQGSYEQYF	TGTGCCACCAGTCCGGGACAGGGGTCCTACGAGCAGTACTTC
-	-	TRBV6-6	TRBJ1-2	CASSYSDRSNYGYTF	TGTGCCAGCAGTTACTCTGACAGGTCTAACTATGGCTACACCTTC
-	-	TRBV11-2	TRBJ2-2	CASSSVPTGLAGELFF	TGTGCCAGCAGCTCAGTCCCCACAGGGTTAGCCGGGGAGCTGTTTTTT
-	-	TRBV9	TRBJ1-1	CASSASFTRVMNTEAFF	TGTGCCAGCAGCGCGAGTTTTACCAGGGTCATGAACACTGAAGCTTTCTTT
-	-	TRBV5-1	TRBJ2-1	CASSLDSVPGHNEQFF	TGCGCCAGCAGCTTGGATTCCGTTCCGGGTCACAATGAGCAGTTCTTC